These 19 T cell receptor beta chains share one sample of origin, sequenced in a study of blood T cell repertoires in COVID-19 (dated by TCRdb to the early 2020s). Receptors were amplified or captured by the immunoSEQ multiplex PCR assay. As stored in TCRdb, this immuneACCESS dataset retains in-frame rearrangements with V and J assigned. A fraction of the clones does not appear; measured against another copy, unresolved V genes explain less than half of the discrepancy, and the remainder lacks a known reason. Counted in this sample were 75,000 to 100,000 clones; roughly 80% of them appeared once. The ten biggest clones cover around 11% of the sample. The sample was peripheral blood. Receptors were obtained from an elderly woman with acute or convalescent COVID-19.

The chain combines TRBV20-1 with TRBJ2-7; D unclear. CDR3 length equals 11 residues. The V gene's germline CDR1 is DFQATT and CDR2 SNEGSKA (reference sequence). V dropped 2 bases and J dropped 2 bases, with 4 bases sitting between them. The CDR3 spells CSARNTYEQYV. CDR3 DNA sequence: TGCAGTGCTAGAAATACCTACGAGCAGTACGTC.

The chain carries TRBV5-5 and TRBJ1-1, with a weak D call TRBD1 (6 bases). Deletions cut 4 bases from V and 7 bases from J, with 14 bases between. This CDR3 is built from 13 residues. Germline CDR1 and CDR2: SGHKS and YYEKEE (reference sequence). Here the CDR3 DNA reads TGTGCCAGCAGCACAGGGTATGGTATTGAAGCTTTCTTT. Translated: CASSTGYGIEAFF.

This clone was counted only a few times. This sequence joins TRBV5-5 and TRBJ2-7; 8 bases match TRBD1. CDR3 size: 15 residues. After removal of 0 bases from V and 0 bases from J, the junction contained 2 bases not matched to a gene. Germline values: CDR1 SGHKS, CDR2 YYEKEE (reference sequence). This chain's CDR3 is CASSLGTGISYEQYF. CDR3 in DNA: TGTGCCAGCAGCTTGGGGACAGGGATCTCCTACGAGCAGTACTTC.

The CDR3: CATSRDRVGTEAFF. Written as DNA, the CDR3 is TGTGCCACCAGCAGAGACAGGGTGGGCACTGAAGCTTTCTTT. This chain links TRBV15 with TRBJ1-1, with D perhaps matching TRBD1 (5 bases). The CDR3 runs 14 residues. Trimming shortened V by 0 bases and J by 4 bases, and 9 bases separated the two germline ends. From germline, CDR1 is LNHNV and CDR2 YYDKDF (reference sequence).

The rearrangement joins TRBV6-4 to TRBJ2-7; D is perhaps TRBD1 (5 bases). Germline CDR1 is MRHNA and CDR2 is SNTAGT. V lost 0 bases and J 4 bases, leaving 16 bases between the germline ends. The CDR3 spans 16 residues. CDR3 sequence (DNA): TGTGCCAGCAGTGACTCGGGCTGGGGCCCTAAGTACGAGCAGTACGTC. It yields the protein CASSDSGWGPKYEQYV.

This sequence joins TRBV13 and TRBJ1-1, with D hard to call. Germline V gene lookup returns CDR1 PRHDT and CDR2 FYEKMQ (reference sequence). This CDR3 has 12 residues. Trimming shortened V by 6 bases and J by 2 bases, and 7 bases separated the two germline ends. The CDR3 loop reads CASSSGNTEAFF. CDR3 in DNA: TGTGCCAGCAGTTCAGGAAACACTGAAGCTTTCTTT. The full variable domain, rest sourced from reference TRBV13 and TRBJ1-1, is AAGVIQSPRHLIKEKRETATLKCYPIPRHDTVYWYQQGPGQDPQFLISFYEKMQSDKGSIPDRFSAQQFSDYHSELNMSSLELGDSALYFCASSSGNTEAFFGQGTRLTVV.

This clone has just a few counts. The chain joins TRBV7-8 to TRBJ1-5, with TRBD1 identical over 9 bases. Germline V gene sequence: CDR1 SGHVS, CDR2 FQNEAQ. CDR3 length: 14 residues. After removal of 5 bases from V and 6 bases from J, the junction contained 5 bases not matched to a gene. In nucleotides, the CDR3 is TGTGCCAGCAGCCTGGACAGGGGACGTCAGCCCCAGCATTTT. Its translation: CASSLDRGRQPQHF.

This clone appeared a few times. The CDR3 reads CASSTGQGNTEAFF. CDR3 coding DNA: TGTGCTAGCTCAACGGGACAGGGGAACACTGAAGCTTTCTTT. The rearrangement links TRBV12-5 to TRBJ1-1; 9 nucleotides align to TRBD1. This CDR3 has 14 amino acids. J was trimmed by 1 base and V by 9 bases; bases with no gene match: 6. Germline V gene data show CDR1 as LGHNT and CDR2 as FRNRAP.

The rearrangement joins TRBV6-4 to TRBJ2-7; TRBD2 might be the D (6 bases). Trimming stripped 6 bases from V and 3 bases from J, with 15 bases between. Germline loops: CDR1 MRHNA, CDR2 SNTAGT. This CDR3 has 14 residues. The CDR3 DNA sequence: TGTGCCAGCAGCCACGGGCGGGAAGGCTACGAGCAGTACTTC. This codes for CASSHGREGYEQYF.

The V call is TRBV10-2, the J call TRBJ1-5, with D possibly matching TRBD1 (6 bases). V was cut by 7 bases and J by 5 bases, with 21 bases left in between. CDR3 length equals 16 residues. Germline V gives CDR1 WSHSY, CDR2 SAAADI. The CDR3 reads CASILTPGHPDQPQHF. The CDR3 DNA reads as TGCGCCAGCATCTTGACCCCGGGACATCCGGATCAGCCCCAGCATTTT.

The rearrangement uses TRBV2 and TRBJ2-3, with a tentative D call TRBD2 (6 bases). V lost 6 bases and J 0 bases, leaving 13 bases between the germline ends. Germline CDR1 SNHLY, CDR2 FYNNEI. The CDR3 extends over 15 amino acids. In nucleotides, the CDR3 is TGTGCCAGCAGGGACTGGGGAGGTAGCACAGATACGCAGTATTTT. Translation gives CASRDWGGSTDTQYF.

The chain has TRBV9 and TRBJ2-3; TRBD2 matches 13 bases. The V and J ends lost 4 bases and 4 bases, in that order; junction bases with no gene match: 6. This CDR3 comprises 16 residues. The germline CDR1 and CDR2 sequences are SGDLS and YYNGEE. This CDR3 reads CASSTRLAGGADTQYF. DNA for the CDR3: TGTGCCAGCAGCACACGACTAGCGGGGGGTGCAGATACGCAGTATTTT.

V gene TRBV10-2 combines with J gene TRBJ2-3; 10 nucleotides line up with TRBD2. V lost 1 base and J lost 0; bases outside the gene matches: 4. There are 17 residues in the CDR3. Germline values: CDR1 WSHSY, CDR2 SAAADI. The CDR3 DNA reads TGCGCCAGCAGTGAGTACCTAGCGGGGGTAAGCACAGATACGCAGTATTTT. Its protein product is CASSEYLAGVSTDTQYF.

This chain uses TRBV5-1 with TRBJ1-4; 7 bases are a match to TRBD1. Germline values: CDR1 SGHRS, CDR2 YFSETQ. The CDR3 is 16 amino acids. V trimming: 1 base; J trimming: 4 bases; junction bases outside the gene matches: 7. CDR3 in DNA: TGCGCCAGCAGCTTGCAGGGTCAGGGGGGTAATGAAAAACTGTTTTTT. Translation gives CASSLQGQGGNEKLFF.

The rearrangement uses TRBV3-1 (or the pseudogene TRBV3-2) and TRBJ2-5; 11 bases are shared with TRBD2. CDR3 length: 16 residues. With 1 base clipped from V and 2 bases from J, the junction kept 3 bases outside the gene matches. The germline gives CDR1 LGHDT, CDR2 YNNKEL (reference sequence). CDR3 sequence: CASSQGLAGGQETQYF. CDR3 sequence (DNA): TGTGCCAGCAGCCAAGGGCTAGCGGGGGGTCAAGAGACCCAGTACTTC.

The chain is built from TRBV6-2 or TRBV6-3 and TRBJ2-6, with 8 bases fitting TRBD1. Per germline, CDR1 MNHEY and CDR2 SVGEGT. Trimming cost V 6 bases and J 2 bases; bases outside gene matches: 6. This CDR3 is built from 16 residues. The CDR3 sequence is CASSPPTGAGANVLTF. The CDR3 nucleotides are TGTGCCAGCAGCCCTCCGACAGGGGCTGGGGCCAACGTCCTGACTTTC.

This clone was observed a single time. The rearrangement links TRBV10-3 to TRBJ2-1; 7 bases are shared with TRBD1. From germline, CDR1 is ENHRY and CDR2 SYGVKD. Trimming removed 8 bases from V and 3 bases from J; junction bases left unmatched: 7. This CDR3 is built from 14 residues. CDR3 protein: CAIVGTAVYNEQFF. The CDR3, as DNA: TGTGCCATCGTCGGGACAGCAGTCTACAATGAGCAGTTCTTC.

The V gene is TRBV5-4, the J gene TRBJ2-5, with a tentative D call TRBD1 (6 bases). In germline, CDR1 is SGHNT, CDR2 YYREEE (reference sequence). The CDR3 is 13 residues long. Trimming pared 8 bases from V and 2 bases from J, leaving 13 bases between. CDR3 amino acids: CASAQGGQETQYF. The CDR3 DNA is TGTGCCAGTGCACAGGGTGGACAAGAGACCCAGTACTTC.

The chain employs TRBV5-8 and TRBJ2-7, with D possibly being TRBD1 (6 bases). Trimming took off 0 bases at V and 4 bases at J, with 14 bases between the two ends. Germline V gives CDR1 SGHTS, CDR2 YDEGEE. This CDR3 has 15 amino acids. The CDR3 bases are TGTGCCAGCAGCTTGGTTAACAGGGCGGTTTACGAGCAGTACTTC. Its protein product is CASSLVNRAVYEQYF.